These 26 T cell receptor beta chains were sequenced from one sample in a study of blood T cells in healthy people across ages. The use of a sample-barcoded 5' primer and a J-beta primer mix characterized a second PCR of about 6 to 11 cycles. TCRdb reprocessed the 5' RACE reads via MiXCR and lists one record per CDR3 protein. Here the sample spans around 1.5 million distinct CDR3 sequences, 55% to 75% being singletons. The sample taken for sequencing was blood. The receptors were gathered from a man aged 18 to 29 in good health.

This clonotype has a single count. The chain has TRBV20-1 and TRBJ1-2; D unclear. Germline CDR1 DFQATT, CDR2 SNEGSKA (reference sequence). The V end was cut by 4 bases, the J end by 12 bases, with 6 bases between. The CDR3 spans 8 residues. CDR3 residues: CSATDHTF. The CDR3 DNA sequence: TGCAGTGCTACGGACCACACCTTC.

The chain joins TRBV7-9 to TRBJ2-6, with D unclear. The CDR3 length is 14 residues. Trimming left V 5 bases short and J 0 bases short, with 5 bases between. Per germline, CDR1 SEHNR and CDR2 FQNEAQ (reference sequence). CDR3 residues: CASSGPSGANVLTF. The CDR3, as DNA: TGTGCCAGCAGCGGACCCTCTGGGGCCAACGTCCTGACTTTC.

In regard to this clonotype: Germline and junction disagree at one end, which may indicate a read error. The V gene is TRBV5-1, the J gene TRBJ2-3, with D tentatively TRBD1 (6 bases). CDR3 length equals 16 residues. Germline V gene data show CDR1 as SGHRS and CDR2 as YFSETQ. CDR3: CASSLTLTGREDAQYF. The CDR3 region has the DNA TGCGCCAGCAGCCTAACCCTGACAGGCCGCGAAGATGCGCAGTATTTT.

The chain combines TRBV10-3 with TRBJ1-1; TRBD1 agrees at 8 bases. The CDR3 contains 13 residues. The germline V gene has CDR1 ENHRY and CDR2 SYGVKD. V was clipped by 6 bases and J by 4 bases; unmatched bases: 4. CDR3 sequence reads: CAIREDRVTEAFF. CDR3 nucleotides: TGTGCCATCAGGGAGGACAGGGTCACTGAAGCTTTCTTT.

This chain joins TRBV6-5 and TRBJ2-4, with 11 bases aligning to TRBD2. The assigned J gene may be wrong: the sequence end matches TRBJ2-7 better. CDR3 length: 15 amino acids. In germline, CDR1 is MNHEY, CDR2 SVGAGI. CDR3 nucleotide sequence: TGTGCCAGCAGTTCACCGACTAGCGGGGCCTACGAGCAGTACTTC. Translation: CASSSPTSGAYEQYF.

This clonotype occurred a few times. The chain employs TRBV18 and TRBJ2-1, with D maybe TRBD2 (6 bases). This CDR3 spans 13 amino acids. Germline CDR1 is KGHSH and CDR2 is LQKENI. The V and J ends lost 1 base and 5 bases respectively, with 6 bases between them. In DNA, the CDR3 is TGTGCCAGCTCACCACGCGGGGACAATGAGCAGTTCTTC. This gives the protein CASSPRGDNEQFF.

This clonotype was detected only a few times. The rearrangement links TRBV12-3 or TRBV12-4 to TRBJ1-2, with D perhaps matching TRBD1 (5 bases). V shed 4 bases and J shed 10 bases, with 19 bases lying between them. CDR3 length: 14 residues. CDR3 sequence reads: CASSYTGTGNDYTF. The CDR3 DNA is TGTGCCAGCAGTTACACCGGGACGGGGAACGACTACACCTTC.

This clonotype was seen a handful of times. The chain recombines TRBV6-6 with TRBJ2-3; maybe TRBD1 (5 bases). Germline V gene data show CDR1 as MNHNY and CDR2 as SVGAGI (reference sequence). V was clipped by 6 bases and J by 10 bases, with 11 bases between them. The CDR3 runs 11 residues. The CDR3 region is CASSHDRPQYF. In DNA, the CDR3 is TGTGCCAGCAGCCACGACAGACCGCAGTATTTT.

The chain couples TRBV20-1 to TRBJ2-3, with 8 bases fitting TRBD2. Per the germline V gene, CDR1 is DFQATT and CDR2 is SNEGSKA (reference sequence). V was pared by 6 bases and J by 6 bases, with 11 bases of the junction left unmatched. The CDR3 sequence is 14 residues long. CDR3 in DNA: TGCAGTGCCATAAACGGACTAGCAGGCGATACGCAGTATTTT. Protein product: CSAINGLAGDTQYF.

V and J are TRBV28 and TRBJ2-3; 8 bases agree with TRBD2. The CDR3 spans 13 residues. Germline V gene data show CDR1 as MDHEN and CDR2 as SYDVKM. V lost 8 bases and J lost 4; bases outside the gene matches: 5. Written as DNA, the CDR3 is TGTGCCAGCCTGTCGGGGGGGGCAGATACGCAGTATTTT. Its translation is CASLSGGADTQYF.

The V gene is TRBV12-3 or TRBV12-4, the J gene TRBJ2-1; 7 nucleotides match TRBD1. Germline trimming cut 3 bases from V and 4 bases from J; bases unmatched to any gene: 3. This CDR3 has 14 residues. CDR3 sequence: CASSFYRGYNEQFF. CDR3 nucleotide sequence: TGTGCCAGCAGTTTCTACAGGGGTTACAATGAGCAGTTCTTC.

The chain has TRBV6-5 and TRBJ2-5; perhaps TRBD2 as D (5 bases). The germline gives CDR1 MNHEY, CDR2 SVGAGI. The CDR3 sequence is 15 residues long. V lost 0 bases, J lost 5 bases, and 13 bases lay in between. For the CDR3, the DNA is TGTGCCAGCAGTTACTCGGGGAGAGAGGGTGAGACCCAGTACTTC. It is translated as CASSYSGREGETQYF.

This chain links TRBV29-1 with TRBJ1-2, with D uncertain. The CDR3 sequence is 13 residues long. V shed 4 bases and J shed 8 bases, with 17 bases lying between them. CDR1 and CDR2 from the germline V gene are SQVTM and ANQGSEA. CDR3 in amino acids: CSVGPLEPQGYTF. The CDR3 DNA follows: TGCAGCGTTGGGCCCTTGGAGCCCCAGGGCTACACCTTC. The variable domain in full, completed from reference TRBV29-1 and TRBJ1-2, reads SAVISQKPSRDICQRGTSLTIQCQVDSQVTMMFWYRQQPGQSLTLIATANQGSEATYESGFVIDKFPISRPNLTFSTLTVSNMSPEDSSIYLCSVGPLEPQGYTFGSGTRLTVV.

The CDR3 region has the DNA TGTGCCAGCAGCTCCCCGGGACTTCCAAACTATGGCTACACCTTC. It yields the protein CASSSPGLPNYGYTF. This chain links TRBV9 with TRBJ1-2; TRBD1 might be the D (5 bases). This CDR3 spans 15 amino acids. The V end was cut by 4 bases, the J end by 2 bases, with 15 bases between. Germline loops: CDR1 SGDLS, CDR2 YYNGEE.

The V call is TRBV7-9, the J call TRBJ2-5, with unresolved D. V lost 5 bases and J lost 11, with 18 bases in between. The CDR3 has 13 residues. Germline values: CDR1 SEHNR, CDR2 FQNEAQ (reference sequence). CDR3 region: CASSPVAFTEQYF. The DNA for the CDR3 is TGTGCCAGCAGCCCTGTAGCCTTCACTGAGCAGTACTTC. The full variable domain, rest sourced from reference TRBV7-9 and TRBJ2-5, is DTGVSQNPRHKITKRGQNVTFRCDPISEHNRLYWYRQTLGQGPEFLTYFQNEAQLEKSRLLSDRFSAERPKGSFSTLEIQRTEQGDSAMYLCASSPVAFTEQYFGPGTRLLVL.

This clonotype was seen only a few times. The chain carries TRBV5-1 and TRBJ1-2, with TRBD1 matching 9 bases. Germline CDR1 reads SGHRS; CDR2 reads YFSETQ. This CDR3 spans 14 amino acids. V shed 7 bases, J shed 6 bases, and the junction held 10 bases outside the gene matches. CDR3: CASLGTGLSDGYTF. In nucleotides, the CDR3 is TGCGCCAGCCTCGGGACAGGGCTTTCTGATGGCTACACCTTC. Using reference TRBV5-1 and TRBJ1-2 for the parts outside the CDR3, the full variable domain is KAGVTQTPRYLIKTRGQQVTLSCSPISGHRSVSWYQQTPGQGLQFLFEYFSETQRNKGNFPGRFSGRQFSNSRSEMNVSTLELGDSALYLCASLGTGLSDGYTFGSGTRLTVV.

The chain employs TRBV6-6 and TRBJ2-1, with a possible D match to TRBD1 (7 bases). V was trimmed by 7 bases and J by 5 bases, leaving 24 bases between them. The germline V gene encodes CDR1 MNHNY and CDR2 SVGAGI (reference sequence). The CDR3 runs 17 residues. The CDR3 DNA reads TGTGCCAGCACCTTAGGAGGGAAGACAGGGTGGGACAATGAGCAGTTCTTC. Its translation: CASTLGGKTGWDNEQFF.

CDR3 nucleotide sequence: TGCGCCAGCAGTCAATCGGCGGGACGGCACGAGCAGTACTTC. Amino acid sequence: CASSQSAGRHEQYF. This sequence joins TRBV23-1 and TRBJ2-7; D possibly corresponds to TRBD2 (6 bases). TRBV23-1 is filed as an ORF, its function uncertain. CDR3 length: 14 residues. V dropped 0 bases and J dropped 5 bases, with 11 bases sitting between them.

This clonotype has more than one count but fewer than ten. The V gene is TRBV29-1, the J gene TRBJ2-5, with unresolved D. Deletions cut 3 bases from V and 1 base from J, with 9 bases between. This CDR3 contains 13 residues. CDR1 and CDR2 (germline): SQVTM, ANQGSEA. The CDR3 DNA sequence: TGCAGCGTTGAGTGGGTAGGCCAAGAGACCCAGTACTTC. It codes for CSVEWVGQETQYF. The whole variable domain, remainder taken from reference TRBV29-1 and TRBJ2-5, is SAVISQKPSRDICQRGTSLTIQCQVDSQVTMMFWYRQQPGQSLTLIATANQGSEATYESGFVIDKFPISRPNLTFSTLTVSNMSPEDSSIYLCSVEWVGQETQYFGPGTRLLVL.

The gene calls are TRBV10-3 and TRBJ2-4; D is unclear. This CDR3 has 12 amino acids. In germline, CDR1 is ENHRY, CDR2 SYGVKD. Trimming removed 0 bases at V and 8 bases at J, with 5 bases between. The CDR3: CAISESSDIQYF. DNA of the CDR3: TGTGCCATCAGTGAGTCCTCGGACATTCAGTACTTC.

The gene calls are TRBV3-1 and TRBJ2-3, with D perhaps matching TRBD2 (6 bases). With 0 bases removed from V and 2 bases from J, the gap between germline ends came to 18 bases. The CDR3 runs to 18 residues. CDR1 is LGHDT and CDR2 is YNNKEL in the germline V gene (reference sequence). Here the CDR3 DNA reads TGTGCCAGCAGCCAAGATGCCAGGTCCTGGGGGGACACAGATACGCAGTATTTT. Translated, it gives CASSQDARSWGDTDTQYF.

The J gene is TRBJ1-5, the V gene TRBV6-1, with a weak D call TRBD1 (6 bases). The CDR3 consists of 16 residues. V lost 0 bases and J 4 bases, leaving 13 bases between the germline ends. In germline, CDR1 is MNHNS, CDR2 SASEGT. This CDR3 is CASSEAEGEGNQPQHF. CDR3 in DNA: TGTGCCAGCAGTGAAGCGGAGGGGGAAGGGAATCAGCCCCAGCATTTT.

The V call is TRBV30, the J call TRBJ1-2, with D unresolved. Germline CDR1 is GTSNPN and CDR2 is SVGIG (reference sequence). V was clipped by 0 bases and J by 3 bases, with 11 bases between them. The CDR3 runs 14 residues. The CDR3 reads CAWSVNLRDYGYTF. CDR3 nucleotides: TGTGCCTGGAGTGTTAATCTGAGAGACTATGGCTACACCTTC.

This clonotype was counted only a few times. V usage is TRBV4-1 and J usage is TRBJ2-5; D gene unclear. Germline V gene sequence: CDR1 MGHRA, CDR2 YSYEKL. Trimming cost V 0 bases and J 1 base, with 6 bases left between them. This CDR3 has 14 residues. The chain's CDR3 is CASSQDHAQETQYF. DNA for the CDR3: TGCGCCAGCAGCCAAGATCATGCCCAAGAGACCCAGTACTTC.

The rearrangement uses TRBV29-1 and TRBJ2-1; no clear D. The V gene lost 3 bases and the J gene lost 1 base, with 4 bases spanning the gap. The CDR3 is made up of 12 amino acids. The germline gives CDR1 SQVTM, CDR2 ANQGSEA. CDR3 protein: CSVEPSYNEQFF. As DNA, the CDR3 is TGCAGCGTTGAGCCTTCCTACAATGAGCAGTTCTTC.

The V and J genes are TRBV20-1 and TRBJ2-3; D not certain. Trimming stripped 2 bases from V and 6 bases from J, with 9 bases between. Per germline, CDR1 DFQATT and CDR2 SNEGSKA (reference sequence). The CDR3 totals 12 residues. The CDR3 is CSARQAFDTQYF. The CDR3 nucleotides read TGCAGTGCTAGACAAGCCTTCGATACGCAGTATTTT.